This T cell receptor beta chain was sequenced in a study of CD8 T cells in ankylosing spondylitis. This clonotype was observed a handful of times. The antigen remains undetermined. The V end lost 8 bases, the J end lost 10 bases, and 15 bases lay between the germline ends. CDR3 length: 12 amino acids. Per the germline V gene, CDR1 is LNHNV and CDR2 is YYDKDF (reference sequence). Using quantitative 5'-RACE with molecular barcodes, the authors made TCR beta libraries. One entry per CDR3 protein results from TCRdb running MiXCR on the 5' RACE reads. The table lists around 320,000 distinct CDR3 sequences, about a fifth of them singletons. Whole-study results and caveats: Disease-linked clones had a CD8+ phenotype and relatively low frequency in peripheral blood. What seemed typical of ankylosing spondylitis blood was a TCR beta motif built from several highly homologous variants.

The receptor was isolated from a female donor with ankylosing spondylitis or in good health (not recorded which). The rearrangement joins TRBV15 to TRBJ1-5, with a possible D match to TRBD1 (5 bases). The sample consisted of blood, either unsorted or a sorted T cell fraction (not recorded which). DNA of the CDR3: TGTGCCACCCGATGGGGTAGGGGCCCCCAGCATTTT. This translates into CATRWGRGPQHF.